The clone carrying this T cell receptor (beta chain) was seen a few times. What it binds is not known. The data originate from a study of identical twins. The study, taken as a whole, reports: The authors noted that invariant MAIT and iNKT cells could partly confound zero-insertion analyses. The more abundant beta clonotypes in cord blood had fewer insertions, and memory repertoires did not show this.

This CDR3 contains 14 residues. V dropped 4 bases and J dropped 2 bases, with 11 bases sitting between them. Template switching added a universal primer site; cDNA carried unique molecular identifiers. TCRdb analysed the 5' RACE reads with MiXCR anew, one entry per CDR3 protein. The data contain about 890,000 distinct CDR3 sequences, roughly an eighth of them seen just once; the ten biggest clones take up around 1.5%. Another study also made use of these data, one on yellow fever vaccine responses in identical twins.

The TCR sequence derives from a woman under 30 in good health. Material: PBMCs. The chain uses TRBV12-3 or TRBV12-4 and TRBJ1-2; possibly TRBD1 for D (5 bases). As DNA, the CDR3 is TGTGCCAGCAGTTCGGTCAGGGTAAACTATGGCTACACCTTC. This sequence encodes CASSSVRVNYGYTF.